Shown below are 20 T cell receptor beta chains from a single sample sequenced in a study of cytomegalovirus exposure and HLA in healthy donors. The PCR used 60 Vbeta and 13 Jbeta primers. This table comes from immunoSEQ multiplex PCR, and its TCRdb copy is limited to in-frame clones, with some not included. The sample yields about 130,000 clones, 80% to 90% seen once. Input material: PBMCs. These receptors all stem from a male donor in good health and CMV-seropositive.

This clone was counted a few times. The V and J genes are TRBV6-5 and TRBJ2-5; 10 bases are a match to TRBD2. The CDR3 is 15 amino acids. CDR1 is MNHEY, CDR2 SVGAGI, per germline. Unmatched junction bases numbered 6, after V lost 7 bases and J lost 1 base. The CDR3 here is CASKRTSGPQETQYF. The CDR3 DNA reads TGTGCCAGCAAGAGGACTAGCGGACCCCAAGAGACCCAGTACTTC.

The chain employs TRBV5-1 and TRBJ1-4, with D perhaps TRBD1 (5 bases). Germline CDR1 reads SGHRS; CDR2 reads YFSETQ. The CDR3 covers 14 residues. Between the trimmed V and J ends, which lost 0 bases and 8 bases, there was a span of 11 bases. CDR3 residues: CASSLGQGGEKLFF. CDR3 nucleotides: TGCGCCAGCAGCTTGGGCCAGGGCGGAGAAAAACTGTTTTTT.

A note on this clone: A read error may produce the germline difference seen at one junction end. The chain uses TRBV7-9 and TRBJ1-2; possibly TRBD1 for D (6 bases). The CDR3 covers 19 residues. Germline V CDR1 and CDR2: SEHNR, FQNEAQ (reference sequence). CDR3 sequence: CSSSLGSSNREWDYYGYTF. CDR3 nucleotides: TGTTCCAGCAGCTTAGGGTCATCAAACAGGGAGTGGGATTACTATGGCTACACCTTC.

The chain is built from TRBV7-2 and TRBJ2-3, with 7 bases lining up with TRBD2. CDR1 and CDR2 from the germline V gene are SGHTA and FQGNSA. The J segment lost 3 bases and the V segment lost 6 bases, leaving 12 bases of the junction unmatched. The CDR3 totals 16 residues. The CDR3 spells CASSFQGLVGTDTQYF. The CDR3 DNA follows: TGTGCCAGCAGTTTCCAAGGACTAGTGGGGACAGATACGCAGTATTTT.

The chain couples TRBV28 to TRBJ2-6; D remains unclear. CDR3 length: 12 residues. Trimming removed 11 bases at V and 0 bases at J, with 5 bases between. The germline V gene encodes CDR1 MDHEN and CDR2 SYDVKM. CDR3 sequence: CAGGSGANVLTF. The CDR3 DNA sequence: TGTGCCGGCGGCTCTGGGGCCAACGTCCTGACTTTC.

The CDR3 coding sequence is TGTGCCAGCAGTGTCGCGGTGTCCTACGAGCAGTACTTC. This codes for CASSVAVSYEQYF. V and J are TRBV6-5 and TRBJ2-7; D is unclear. CDR3 length: 13 amino acids. Germline assignment: CDR1 MNHEY and CDR2 SVGAGI. V dropped 5 bases and J dropped 1 base, with 9 bases sitting between them.

This chain connects TRBV18 to TRBJ2-7, with 7 bases lining up with TRBD2. The CDR3 is made up of 14 amino acids. Trimming removed 0 bases from V and 7 bases from J; junction bases left unmatched: 6. Germline CDR1 reads KGHSH; CDR2 reads LQKENI. The CDR3 region has the DNA TGTGCCAGCTCACCACCGGTGGCTAGCGGAGAGCAGTACTTC. This gives the protein CASSPPVASGEQYF. The variable domain in full, with the rest retrieved from reference TRBV18 and TRBJ2-7, is NAGVMQNPRHLVRRRGQEARLRCSPMKGHSHVYWYRQLPEEGLKFMVYLQKENIIDESGMPKERFSAEFPKEGPSILRIQQVVRGDSAAYFCASSPPVASGEQYFGPGTRLTVT.

V usage is TRBV10-3 and J usage is TRBJ2-5; 9 nucleotides align to TRBD2. In germline, CDR1 is ENHRY, CDR2 SYGVKD. The junction had 11 bases not matched to a gene; V was cut back by 7 bases and J by 2 bases. The CDR3 has 16 amino acids. The DNA for the CDR3 is TGTGCCATCATGGGGCCGGGACTAGCAGGACAAGAGACCCAGTACTTC. Translated, it gives CAIMGPGLAGQETQYF.

This chain links TRBV4-3 with TRBJ2-1; 7 nucleotides line up with TRBD2. CDR1 is LGHNA and CDR2 is YSLEER in the germline V gene. J gave up 2 bases and V 3 bases, and 10 bases lay outside the gene matches. The CDR3 extends over 17 amino acids. The DNA of the CDR3 is TGCGCCAGCAGCCAGCTGGACGCGGGAGTGACCTACAATGAGCAGTTCTTC. It encodes CASSQLDAGVTYNEQFF.

The chain has TRBV5-8 and TRBJ2-3, with D perhaps TRBD2 (5 bases). CDR3 size: 16 residues. The V gene lost 2 bases and the J gene lost 0 bases, with 13 bases spanning the gap. The V gene's germline CDR1 is SGHTS and CDR2 YDEGEE. The CDR3 here is CASSFSGISSTDTQYF. The DNA for the CDR3 is TGTGCCAGCAGCTTCTCCGGGATTTCTAGCACAGATACGCAGTATTTT.

The rearrangement joins TRBV7-9 to TRBJ1-2, with 10 bases that match TRBD1. Per the germline V gene, CDR1 is SEHNR and CDR2 is FQNEAQ (reference sequence). The J segment lost 7 bases and the V segment lost 5 bases, leaving 7 bases of the junction unmatched. The CDR3 covers 14 residues. DNA for the CDR3: TGTGCCAGCAGCGCGATGGGACAGGGGAGTGGCTACACCTTC. Amino acid sequence: CASSAMGQGSGYTF.

This clone came up once. The V call is TRBV7-9, the J call TRBJ1-1; D might be TRBD1 (5 bases). V lost 5 bases to trimming and J lost 4 bases, with 17 bases between them. The CDR3 is 15 residues long. Germline values: CDR1 SEHNR, CDR2 FQNEAQ (reference sequence). Here the CDR3 reads CASSLSARGATEAFF. In nucleotides, the CDR3 is TGTGCCAGCAGCCTCTCGGCGCGCGGGGCCACTGAAGCTTTCTTT.

This clone was observed a single time. The V gene is TRBV5-4, the J gene TRBJ2-7; 9 nucleotides line up with TRBD1. This CDR3 has 16 amino acids. Looked up from germline, CDR1 is SGHNT and CDR2 is YYREEE (reference sequence). Trimming removed 4 bases from V and 4 bases from J; junction bases left unmatched: 12. The CDR3 spells CASSLPGGTGNYEQYF. DNA of the CDR3: TGTGCCAGCAGCCTGCCCGGGGGGACAGGGAATTACGAGCAGTACTTC.

The rearrangement joins TRBV14 to TRBJ2-7; a possible D gene is TRBD2 (6 bases). The length of the CDR3 is 14 residues. Trimming took off 4 bases at V and 0 bases at J, with 10 bases between the two ends. The germline CDR1 and CDR2 sequences are SGHDN and FVKESK. CDR3 region: CASSLGLSSYEQYF. In nucleotides, the CDR3 is TGTGCCAGCAGCCTGGGACTTTCCTCCTACGAGCAGTACTTC.

This clone was picked up a small number of times. This chain uses TRBV5-6 with TRBJ1-5; maybe TRBD1 (6 bases). V lost 4 bases, J lost 4 bases, and 12 bases lay in between. The CDR3 runs to 14 residues. Germline CDR1 reads SGHDT; CDR2 reads YYEEEE. CDR3 nucleotide sequence: TGTGCCAGCAGCCTGGGACAACAAAATCAGCCCCAGCATTTT. This codes for CASSLGQQNQPQHF.

V gene TRBV6-5 combines with J gene TRBJ1-2; D remains ambiguous. Trimming took off 2 bases at V and 5 bases at J, with 12 bases between the two ends. Germline CDR1 is MNHEY and CDR2 is SVGAGI. This CDR3 is 14 amino acids long. As DNA, the CDR3 is TGTGCCAGCAGTTACGGTGGGCAGAAGTATGGCTACACCTTC. As protein: CASSYGGQKYGYTF.

The chain uses TRBV9 and TRBJ1-2, with 7 bases lining up with TRBD1. V was pared by 4 bases and J by 6 bases, with 6 bases of the junction left unmatched. CDR3 length: 13 amino acids. Per germline, CDR1 SGDLS and CDR2 YYNGEE. This CDR3 reads CASSQWGQNGYTF. The CDR3 bases are TGTGCCAGCAGCCAGTGGGGACAGAATGGCTACACCTTC.

This chain uses TRBV18 with TRBJ2-7, with a weak D call TRBD2 (6 bases). Germline CDR1 KGHSH, CDR2 LQKENI. The CDR3 runs 12 residues. Trimming cost V 3 bases and J 5 bases, with 8 bases left between them. CDR3 amino acids: CASSPGGNEQYF. The CDR3 coding sequence is TGTGCCAGCTCACCGGGGGGAAACGAGCAGTACTTC. Drawing the rest from reference TRBV18 and TRBJ2-7, the complete variable domain is NAGVMQNPRHLVRRRGQEARLRCSPMKGHSHVYWYRQLPEEGLKFMVYLQKENIIDESGMPKERFSAEFPKEGPSILRIQQVVRGDSAAYFCASSPGGNEQYFGPGTRLTVT.

The rearrangement joins TRBV7-2 to TRBJ2-5; TRBD2 agrees at 10 bases. Germline assignment: CDR1 SGHTA and CDR2 FQGNSA. V gave up 1 base and J gave up 5 bases; unmatched junction bases: 1. This CDR3 has 14 residues. DNA for the CDR3: TGTGCCAGCAGCTTAGTTAGCGGGAGGGAGACCCAGTACTTC. The encoded protein is CASSLVSGRETQYF.

The gene calls are TRBV28 and TRBJ1-4; 9 bases map to TRBD1. The CDR3 has 13 residues. Germline lookup yields CDR1 MDHEN and CDR2 SYDVKM. Unmatched junction bases numbered 6, after V lost 8 bases and J lost 8 bases. The CDR3 DNA sequence: TGTGCCAGCGGGGACAGGGTCGACGAAAAACTGTTTTTT. Its translation is CASGDRVDEKLFF.